This TCR beta chain derives from a study of T cells in Graves' hyperthyroidism and ophthalmopathy. This clonotype has just a few counts. CDR3 length equals 17 residues. Germline lookup yields CDR1 KGHDR and CDR2 SFDVKD. Between the trimmed V and J ends, which lost 0 bases and 4 bases, there was a span of 15 bases. RNA transcripts were the template for amplifying TCR beta CDR3 regions. Initially, a first-round RT-PCR of the TCR CDR3 employed the HTBI primer set. TCRdb called the multiplex PCR reads again in MiXCR, with one record for every CDR3 protein. Of under 800,000 distinct CDR3 sequences in the sample, less than 15% were seen once.

This rearrangement joins TRBV24-1 to TRBJ2-1, with D possibly matching TRBD2 (5 bases). Sequences were obtained from blood. The sequence derives from a woman in her late teens or twenties with Graves' hyperthyroidism. DNA of the CDR3: TGTGCCACCAGTGATTTGTATGGGGAGCCCCCTTACAATGAGCAGTTCTTC. Protein product: CATSDLYGEPPYNEQFF.